A selection of T cell receptor beta chains follows, all from one sample in a study of blood T cell repertoires in COVID-19. Profiled with immunoSEQ multiplex PCR; TCRdb holds only in-frame clones, not every one. The data hold around 200,000 clones, with roughly 86% observed a single time. Sequencing input: peripheral blood. The receptors here all came from a man aged 40-50 years with active or convalescent COVID-19. CDR3s include the opening cysteine and the closing phenylalanine or tryptophan. A D gene is named only where the DNA matches it firmly. Size tells how often a clone was seen (once, few, many) or the class of an expanded clone, and some rows leave it out.

D	size	V	J	DNA	CDR3
NA	NA	TRBV5-1	TRBJ1-1	TGCGCCAGCAGCTTGTTAACAGGGAAGGGGCTCAGTGAAGCTTTCTTT	CASSLLTGKGLSEAFF
NA	NA	TRBV15	TRBJ1-3	TGTGCCACCAGCAGAGATTTGCGGAGGGGAGACACCATATATTTT	CATSRDLRRGDTIYF
TRBD1	NA	TRBV18	TRBJ2-7	TGTGCCAGCTCACCACTGGGACAGGTTGAGCAGTACTTC	CASSPLGQVEQYF
TRBD2	NA	TRBV7-9	TRBJ2-3	TGTGCCAGCAGCGGGACTAGCGGGGGAAACACAGATACGCAGTATTTT	CASSGTSGGNTDTQYF
NA	NA	TRBV5-1	TRBJ2-2	TGCGCCAGCAGCTTGGCCGGACAGACCGGGGAGCTGTTTTTT	CASSLAGQTGELFF
NA	NA	TRBV7-8	TRBJ2-5	TGTGCCAGCAGCTTAGTGAGGGAAGAGACCCAGTACTTC	CASSLVREETQYF
NA	NA	TRBV30	TRBJ1-6	TGTGCCTGGAGTGCCTCCGGTAATTCACCCCTCCACTTT	CAWSASGNSPLHF
NA	NA	TRBV6-6	TRBJ1-1	TGTGCCAGCAGCCACATGCTTTGGAACACTGAAGCTTTCTTT	CASSHMLWNTEAFF
NA	NA	TRBV10-3	TRBJ1-3	TGTGCCATCAGTGGCAGGGGCCCTGGAAACACCATATATTTT	CAISGRGPGNTIYF
NA	once	TRBV23-1	TRBJ1-1	TGCGCCAGCAGTCAAGGTAGTGACACTGAAGCTTTCTTT	CASSQGSDTEAFF
NA	NA	TRBV30	TRBJ2-1	TGTGCCTGGAGTACAGGAGACAATGAGCAGTTCTTC	CAWSTGDNEQFF
NA	NA	TRBV20-1	TRBJ2-1	TGCAGTGCTAGTGACAATAATGAGCAGTTCTTC	CSASDNNEQFF
TRBD1	NA	TRBV27	TRBJ1-1	TGTGCCAGCAGGACAGGGGTCATGAACACTGAAGCTTTCTTT	CASRTGVMNTEAFF
TRBD1	NA	TRBV3-1/TRBV3-2	TRBJ2-6	TGTGCCAGCAGCCCCAAACCGGGACAGGGGGCTGGGGCCAACGTCCTGACTTTC	CASSPKPGQGAGANVLTF
NA	NA	TRBV5-1	TRBJ1-2	TGCGCCAGCAGCGGCACAGGGAACAACTATGGCTACACCTTC	CASSGTGNNYGYTF
NA	NA	TRBV6-5	TRBJ2-7	TGTGCCAGCAGTTACTCGACACGCAGCTCCTACGAGCAGTACTTC	CASSYSTRSSYEQYF
NA	NA	TRBV6-8	TRBJ1-6	TGTGCCAGCAGTTACTCGGGTGGGCCTTCAATGATCTATAATTCACCCCTCCACTTT	CASSYSGGPSMIYNSPLHF
TRBD1	NA	TRBV4-1	TRBJ1-1	TGCGCCAGCAGCCAACCGACAGGGGGGGATCCTATAAACACTGAAGCTTTCTTT	CASSQPTGGDPINTEAFF
NA	NA	TRBV30	TRBJ2-7	TGTGCCTGGACCTCCGCGAACGAGCAGTACTTC	CAWTSANEQYF
NA	NA	TRBV28	TRBJ1-4	TGTGCCAGCAAAGGGGTGTCCCCTGTTAAACTGTTTTTT	CASKGVSPVKLFF
NA	NA	TRBV4-2	TRBJ1-2	TGTGCCAGCAGCTTCCTGGGGGGGGACTATGGCTACACCTTC	CASSFLGGDYGYTF
TRBD1	NA	TRBV5-1	TRBJ1-3	TGCGCCAGCAGCTTTAATCCTTATCTCAGGGGGAGCTCTGGAAACACCATATATTTT	CASSFNPYLRGSSGNTIYF
NA	NA	TRBV7-2	TRBJ2-1	TGTGCCAGCAGCCCGAGAGGGCGGAGCTCCTACAATGAGCAGTTCTTC	CASSPRGRSSYNEQFF
NA	NA	TRBV10-1	TRBJ1-4	TGCGCCAGCGGAACAGGGATTTCGGCTGAAAAACTGTTTTTT	CASGTGISAEKLFF
NA	NA	TRBV11-2	TRBJ1-5	TGTGCCAGCAGCCAGGACAGTATTAATCAGCCCCAGCATTTT	CASSQDSINQPQHF
NA	NA	TRBV12-3/TRBV12-4	TRBJ2-5	TGTGCCAGCAGCCTACAGGGTCAGGGAACCCAGTACTTC	CASSLQGQGTQYF
TRBD2	NA	TRBV6-2/TRBV6-3	TRBJ2-3	TGTGCCAGCAGTTATCGGCGGGGGGCGAGCCCCGGTACGCAGTATTTT	CASSYRRGASPGTQYF
NA	NA	TRBV12-5	TRBJ2-1	TGTGCTAGTGGTCAGGGTCACAATGAGCAGTTCTTC	CASGQGHNEQFF
TRBD1	NA	TRBV28	TRBJ1-6	TGTGCCAGCAGTCCCGGCGGACAGGCCCACCTCACGTCACCCCTCCACTTT	CASSPGGQAHLTSPLHF